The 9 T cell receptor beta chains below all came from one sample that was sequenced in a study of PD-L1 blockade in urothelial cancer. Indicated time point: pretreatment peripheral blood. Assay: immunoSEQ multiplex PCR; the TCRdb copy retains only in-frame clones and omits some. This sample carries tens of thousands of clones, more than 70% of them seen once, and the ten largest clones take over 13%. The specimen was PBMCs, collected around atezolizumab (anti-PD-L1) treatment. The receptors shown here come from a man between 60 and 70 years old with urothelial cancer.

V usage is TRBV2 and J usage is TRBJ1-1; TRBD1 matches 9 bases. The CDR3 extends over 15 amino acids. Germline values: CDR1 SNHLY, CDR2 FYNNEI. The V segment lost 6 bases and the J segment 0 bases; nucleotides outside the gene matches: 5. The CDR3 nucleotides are TGTGCCAGCAGCGTACAGGGGGCCCTGAACACTGAAGCTTTCTTT. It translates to CASSVQGALNTEAFF.

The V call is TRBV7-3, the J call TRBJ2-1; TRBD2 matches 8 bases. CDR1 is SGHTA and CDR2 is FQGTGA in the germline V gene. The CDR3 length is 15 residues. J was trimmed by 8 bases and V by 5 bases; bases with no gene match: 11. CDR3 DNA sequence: TGTGCCAGCAGCACTTCAGCGGGAGCGGCTTATGAGCAGTTCTTC. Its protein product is CASSTSAGAAYEQFF.

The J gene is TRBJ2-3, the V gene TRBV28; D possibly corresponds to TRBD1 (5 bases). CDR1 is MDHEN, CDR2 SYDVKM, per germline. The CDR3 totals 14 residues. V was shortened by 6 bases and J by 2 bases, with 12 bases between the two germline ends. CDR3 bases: TGTGCCAGCAGACTCACAGGAACCACAGATACGCAGTATTTT. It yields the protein CASRLTGTTDTQYF.

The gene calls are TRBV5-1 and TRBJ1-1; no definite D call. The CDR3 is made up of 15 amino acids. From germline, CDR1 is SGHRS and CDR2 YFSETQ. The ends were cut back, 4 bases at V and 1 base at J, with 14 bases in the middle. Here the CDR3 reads CASSDPGEPNTEAFF. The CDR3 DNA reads TGCGCCAGCAGCGACCCCGGGGAGCCGAACACTGAAGCTTTCTTT.

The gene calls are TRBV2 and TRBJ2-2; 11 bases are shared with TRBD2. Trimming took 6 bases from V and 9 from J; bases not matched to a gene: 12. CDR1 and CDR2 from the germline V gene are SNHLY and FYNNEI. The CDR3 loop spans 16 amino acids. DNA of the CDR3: TGTGCCAGCAGCATTTTAGCGGGAGGGCCCCTCCGGGAGCTGTTTTTT. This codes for CASSILAGGPLRELFF.

The CDR3 coding sequence is TGTGCCAGCAGCTTAGGAAGCTTAGCACCTCAACATTTT. Its translation: CASSLGSLAPQHF. V usage is TRBV11-3 and J usage is TRBJ1-5, with D unresolved. V shed 1 base and J shed 16 bases, with 17 bases lying between them. CDR1 SGHNT and CDR2 YENEEA come from the germline V gene. This CDR3 is built from 13 residues.

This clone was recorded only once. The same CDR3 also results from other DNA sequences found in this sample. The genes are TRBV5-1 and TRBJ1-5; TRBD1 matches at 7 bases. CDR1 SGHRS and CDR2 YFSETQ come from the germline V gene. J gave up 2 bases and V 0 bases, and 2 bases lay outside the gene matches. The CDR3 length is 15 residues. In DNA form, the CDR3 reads TGCGCCAGCAGCTTGGGAGGGACAGGCAATCAGCCCCAGCATTTT. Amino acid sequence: CASSLGGTGNQPQHF. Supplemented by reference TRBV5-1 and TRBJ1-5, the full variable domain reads KAGVTQTPRYLIKTRGQQVTLSCSPISGHRSVSWYQQTPGQGLQFLFEYFSETQRNKGNFPGRFSGRQFSNSRSEMNVSTLELGDSALYLCASSLGGTGNQPQHFGDGTRLSIL.

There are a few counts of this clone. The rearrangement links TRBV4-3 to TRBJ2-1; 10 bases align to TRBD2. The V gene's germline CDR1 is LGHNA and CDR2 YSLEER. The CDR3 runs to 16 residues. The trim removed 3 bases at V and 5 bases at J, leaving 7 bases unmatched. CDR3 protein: CASSHRSSGSDNEQFF. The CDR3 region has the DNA TGCGCCAGCAGCCATCGGTCTAGCGGGAGTGACAATGAGCAGTTCTTC.

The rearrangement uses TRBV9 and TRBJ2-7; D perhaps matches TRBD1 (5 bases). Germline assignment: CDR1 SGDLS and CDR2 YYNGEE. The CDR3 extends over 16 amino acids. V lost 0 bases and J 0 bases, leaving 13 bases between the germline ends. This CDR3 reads CASSVDGAPLSYEQYF. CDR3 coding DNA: TGTGCCAGCAGCGTAGATGGGGCACCACTCTCCTACGAGCAGTACTTC.